Listed below are T cell receptor beta chains from one sample, sequenced in a study of long-term antiretroviral therapy in people with HIV. The protocol was immunoSEQ multiplex PCR, while the TCRdb copy is restricted to in-frame clones and leaves out a portion. The sample includes around 30,000 clones, roughly 90% of them seen just once. Sample: unsorted PBMCs, taken 0.5 years after starting antiretroviral therapy. The receptor source for this set is a woman between 18 and 29 years old with HIV. Both conserved end residues are part of each CDR3. The D gene is left open where the match is weak.

v_call cdr3_length d_call cdr3_aa
TRBV2 15 . CASSERGPDYYEQYF
TRBV27 13 . CASRATAFTEAFF
TRBV6-1 15 . CASSEAPTPNTEAFF
TRBV2 15 . CASSRQAESGNTIYF
TRBV2 14 . CASSYRVGNQPQHF
TRBV4-3 13 . CASSPQGNYGYTF
TRBV7-2 16 . CASSLAPPQVSGELFF
TRBV15 15 TRBD1 CATSQIHGTGETQYF
TRBV25-1 15 . CASSEYLGDTGELFF
TRBV6-5 13 . CASSPTPNTEAFF
TRBV7-2 14 . CASSRAAVSYEQYF
TRBV5-6 15 TRBD1 CASSLSWTGGWEQFF
TRBV19 17 TRBD1 CASTRPKGQKPNTEAFF
TRBV18 15 TRBD1 CASTTGTGGWNEQFF
TRBV4-1 15 . CASSQGLVLNTEAFF
TRBV5-6 14 . CASSLDWGTYEQYF
TRBV13 16 . CASSLRGSGIHTEAFF
TRBV19 17 . CASSFKQGELAKNIQYF
TRBV5-4 13 . CASSLTRGDEQYF
TRBV9 15 . CASTFTGENQETQYF
TRBV6-5 14 TRBD1 CASSRTGSTDTQYF
TRBV5-1 19 TRBD2 CASSLEGLAGGGSIDEQFF
TRBV28 15 TRBD1 CASSLVGTGSREQYF
TRBV10-3 12 . CAISESPGVQHF
TRBV10-1 14 . CASSETTPKDTQYF
TRBV10-3 11 . CAAGRAGGYTF
TRBV7-9 15 . CASSVPGQGNYGYTF
TRBV29-1 14 TRBD2 CSVVGGAGANVLTF
TRBV5-5 15 . CASSWLYGGAREQYF
TRBV2 18 . CASSNAPLSRFHNSPLHF
TRBV10-3 14 . CAISESYARDAIYF
TRBV7-9 16 TRBD1 CASSFRTQGFGYGYTF
TRBV5-5 15 TRBD1 CASSSRDSYNQPQHF
TRBV11-2 13 . CASSLGGQETQYF
TRBV4-2 16 . CASSQGPGEGGDTQYF
TRBV28 16 . CASSTGGLIYTDTQYF
TRBV4-1 12 . CASSHDGGVVLF
TRBV4-1 16 TRBD1 CASSQETGPNTGELFF
TRBV9 16 TRBD1 CASSAAGTGVTDTQYF
TRBV19 13 . CASSGGGMETQYF
TRBV15 15 TRBD1 CATSVGQGAENTIYF
TRBV28 13 TRBD1 CASSQTGIYEQYF
TRBV5-6 15 . CASSVGGRYYQPQHF
TRBV5-4 13 . CASSRVSYNEQFF
TRBV20-1 11 . CSASAGQEAFF